This TCR beta chain was documented in a study of cytomegalovirus exposure and HLA in healthy donors. It was with 60 Vbeta and 13 Jbeta primers that the PCR ran. TCRdb's table, derived via immunoSEQ multiplex PCR, lists solely in-frame clones and lacks some. This table has under 150,000 clones, more than 70% appearing once. Broader study findings: In vitro data verified three CMV-associated chains as specific for CMV antigens. Presence/absence analyses assumed roughly uniform sequencing depth across donors. In a later analysis, TCR beta V- and J-gene trimming showed a link to a missense DCLRE1C variant.

The V end was cut by 0 bases, the J end by 3 bases, with 6 bases between. CDR1 is SGDLS, CDR2 YYNGEE, per germline. This CDR3 has 13 amino acids. This clone was detected only once. Its antigen remains unidentified. The sequence came from a man aged 50-59 years in good health and CMV-seronegative. The sequencing sample was made of PBMCs. V is TRBV9 and J is TRBJ1-1; TRBD1 is a possible D gene (5 bases). The CDR3 loop reads CASSVEGYTEAFF. CDR3 nucleotide sequence: TGTGCCAGCAGCGTAGAGGGGTACACTGAAGCTTTCTTT.